This T cell receptor (beta chain) was documented in a study of T cells after yellow fever vaccination. The CDR3 contains 14 residues. Trimming took 4 bases from V and 7 from J, leaving 17 bases between them. Per germline, CDR1 SGHDT and CDR2 YYEEEE. One entry per CDR3 protein results from TCRdb running MiXCR on the 5' RACE reads. The sample lists 200,000 to 250,000 distinct CDR3 sequences, 6.9% seen once, with roughly 0.9% in the top ten. Regarding this clonotype: Its antigen is undetermined.

The study, taken as a whole, reports: High-abundance clonotypes from the bulk population could contaminate FACS-sorted repertoires.

The chain employs TRBV5-6 and TRBJ1-2; D unresolved. The receptor was isolated from a man aged 30 to 39 who received the YFV17D yellow fever vaccine. The specimen was CD4+ T cells sorted from PBMCs, collected 15 days after the yellow fever booster vaccination. The CDR3 DNA reads TGTGCCAGCAGCACCGGACGGCTAGTAATTGGCTACACCTTC. This gives the protein CASSTGRLVIGYTF.